This T cell receptor beta chain was recorded in a study of identical twins. This CDR3 has 16 residues. Germline V gene lookup returns CDR1 MDHEN and CDR2 SYDVKM. Trimming cost V 5 bases and J 0 bases, with 13 bases left between them. There are many counts of this clonotype. TCRdb itself ran the 5' RACE reads through MiXCR, one entry per CDR3 protein. The sample has some 1,600,000 distinct CDR3 sequences; about 32% are singletons. This chain uses TRBV28 with TRBJ1-4; D unresolved. The sequenced sample was cord blood. The TCR sequence derives from a newborn girl in good health. Written as DNA, the CDR3 is TGTGCCAGCAGTCCACGCTCAATTACAACTAATGAAAAACTGTTTTTT. This gives the protein CASSPRSITTNEKLFF.